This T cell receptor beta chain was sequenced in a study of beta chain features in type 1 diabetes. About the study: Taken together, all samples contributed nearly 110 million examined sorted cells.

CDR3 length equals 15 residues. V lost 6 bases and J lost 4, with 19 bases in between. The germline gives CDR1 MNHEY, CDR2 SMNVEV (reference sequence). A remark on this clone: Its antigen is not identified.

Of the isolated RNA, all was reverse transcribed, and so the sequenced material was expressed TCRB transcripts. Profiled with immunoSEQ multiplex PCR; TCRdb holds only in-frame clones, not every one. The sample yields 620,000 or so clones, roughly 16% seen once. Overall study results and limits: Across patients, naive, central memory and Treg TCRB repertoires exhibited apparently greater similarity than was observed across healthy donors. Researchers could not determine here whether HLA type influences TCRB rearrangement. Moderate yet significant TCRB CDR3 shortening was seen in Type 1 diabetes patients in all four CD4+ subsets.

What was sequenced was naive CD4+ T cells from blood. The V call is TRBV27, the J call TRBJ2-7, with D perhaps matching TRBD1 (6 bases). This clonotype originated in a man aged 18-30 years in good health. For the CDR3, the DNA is TGTGCCAGCAGGACTTATGGCTCACAGGGTTACGAGCAGTACTTC. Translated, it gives CASRTYGSQGYEQYF.